This TCR beta chain is from a study of PD-1 blockade in mismatch repair-deficient tumors. Study-wide points: Rapid post-treatment expansion, then contraction, generally preceding radiologic response, marked tumor-resident clones.

PCR or immunohistochemistry showed mismatch repair deficiency in every enrolled patient. The TCR-sequenced patients were a few responders to pembrolizumab. Only in-frame clones appear in the TCRdb table, and some are missing; sequencing was by immunoSEQ multiplex PCR. The sample consists of around 130,000 clones, more than 70% of them appearing once. Turning to this clone: What it binds is unknown.

The V and J ends lost 0 bases and 3 bases, in that order; junction bases with no gene match: 15. Germline loops: CDR1 SGHDN, CDR2 FVKESK. The CDR3 length is 20 residues. The origin of this receptor is an adult with mismatch repair-deficient cancer. The rearrangement links TRBV14 to TRBJ2-3; 10 bases agree with TRBD2. This specimen consisted of peripheral blood, obtained approximately 72 weeks after starting pembrolizumab. CDR3 bases: TGTGCCAGCAGCCAAGATTGGCTAGCGGGAGCGGTAGGGAGGACAGATACGCAGTATTTT. Its protein product is CASSQDWLAGAVGRTDTQYF.